The 26 T cell receptor beta chains presented below share a single source sample, sequenced in a study of CD8 T cells in ankylosing spondylitis. Using its own MiXCR run on the 5' RACE reads, TCRdb lists one record per CDR3 protein. Of some 290,000 distinct CDR3 sequences in the sample, roughly 20% were seen once. The sample comprised blood, either unsorted or a sorted T cell fraction (not recorded which). The source of these receptors is a male donor with ankylosing spondylitis or in good health (not recorded which).

The genes are TRBV5-4 and TRBJ2-3; 10 bases are shared with TRBD1. This CDR3 has 15 residues. The germline V gene has CDR1 SGHNT and CDR2 YYREEE (reference sequence). With 6 bases clipped from V and 4 bases from J, the junction kept 8 bases outside the gene matches. CDR3 amino acids: CASTPRDRGPDTQYF. The CDR3, as DNA: TGTGCCAGCACCCCGAGGGACAGGGGCCCAGATACGCAGTATTTT.

CDR3 sequence (DNA): TGTGCCAGCAAGTGGGACAGGTCTTTGGATGAGCAGTTCTTC. Translating it yields CASKWDRSLDEQFF. The chain combines TRBV6-2 or TRBV6-3 with TRBJ2-1; 8 bases line up with TRBD1. Germline CDR1 MNHEY, CDR2 SVGEGT. V lost 7 bases, J lost 8 bases, and 10 bases stayed unmatched. This CDR3 is 14 amino acids long.

There are many counts of this clonotype. The V call is TRBV5-1, the J call TRBJ2-2; TRBD1 matches at 7 bases. Germline V gene data show CDR1 as SGHRS and CDR2 as YFSETQ. Trimming at V came to 0 bases and at J to 3 bases, leaving 2 bases not matched to a gene. This CDR3 comprises 15 residues. CDR3 sequence (DNA): TGCGCCAGCAGCTTGGGGACAGGCTACACCGGGGAGCTGTTTTTT. Translating it yields CASSLGTGYTGELFF.

The chain is built from TRBV5-1 and TRBJ2-2; 10 nucleotides agree with TRBD2. Unmatched junction bases numbered 5, after V lost 0 bases and J lost 6 bases. Germline CDR1 reads SGHRS; CDR2 reads YFSETQ. The CDR3 extends over 16 amino acids. CDR3: CASSLEAGGPSGELFF. The CDR3 bases are TGCGCCAGCAGCTTGGAAGCGGGGGGGCCTTCCGGGGAGCTGTTTTTT.

This chain uses TRBV4-2 with TRBJ2-5; 7 bases match TRBD1. The ends lost 0 bases at V and 2 bases at J; junction bases unmatched: 3. This CDR3 has 15 residues. Germline CDR1 reads LGHNA; CDR2 reads YNFKEQ. CDR3 sequence: CASSQDLGQQETQYF. CDR3 DNA: TGTGCCAGCAGCCAAGATCTGGGACAGCAAGAGACCCAGTACTTC.

The genes are TRBV3-1 and TRBJ1-5, with TRBD1 identical over 9 bases. Germline loops: CDR1 LGHDT, CDR2 YNNKEL (reference sequence). Losses at the gene ends were 4 bases for V and 0 bases for J; bases not matched to a gene: 7. The CDR3 spans 17 residues. The CDR3 sequence: CASSLGQGLYSNQPQHF. As DNA, the CDR3 is TGTGCCAGCAGCCTGGGACAGGGACTCTATAGCAATCAGCCCCAGCATTTT.

The genes are TRBV20-1 and TRBJ2-1, with D uncertain. Germline V CDR1 and CDR2: DFQATT, SNEGSKA (reference sequence). With 0 bases removed from V and 4 bases from J, the gap between germline ends came to 13 bases. The CDR3 is 15 amino acids. The CDR3, as DNA: TGCAGTGCTAGAGATCTCCAAGAACATTACAATGAGCAGTTCTTC. As protein: CSARDLQEHYNEQFF.

This clonotype appeared many times. This chain joins TRBV5-1 and TRBJ2-2, with D perhaps TRBD1 (6 bases). CDR1 is SGHRS and CDR2 is YFSETQ in the germline V gene. V was trimmed by 0 bases and J by 0 bases, leaving 6 bases between them. The CDR3 is 15 residues long. The CDR3 DNA reads as TGCGCCAGCAGCTTGGGGACAGCGAACACCGGGGAGCTGTTTTTT. It translates to CASSLGTANTGELFF.

The V gene is TRBV19, the J gene TRBJ2-1; perhaps TRBD1 as D (5 bases). Trimming removed 2 bases at V and 6 bases at J, with 11 bases between. Germline CDR1 is LNHDA and CDR2 is SQIVND (reference sequence). This CDR3 is 14 amino acids long. CDR3 amino acids: CASSIQGVGNEQFF. The CDR3 nucleotides are TGTGCCAGTAGTATACAGGGTGTCGGCAATGAGCAGTTCTTC.

A remark on this clonotype: The junction shows a germline mismatch at one end, possibly a read error. This chain connects TRBV24-1 to TRBJ2-1; 9 bases match TRBD2. Germline V gene sequence: CDR1 KGHDR, CDR2 SFDVKD. This CDR3 has 13 amino acids. For the CDR3, the DNA is TGTGCCACCAGGCGGGAGGGTTACACTGAGCAGTTCTTC. Translated: CATRREGYTEQFF.

The rearrangement uses TRBV20-1 and TRBJ1-1; D is uncertain. The CDR3 has 11 residues. V was pared by 4 bases and J by 4 bases, with 7 bases between. Germline V CDR1 and CDR2: DFQATT, SNEGSKA (reference sequence). The CDR3 DNA reads TGCAGTGCTACCCTCATCACTGAAGCTTTCTTT. This gives the protein CSATLITEAFF.

This chain connects TRBV12-3 or TRBV12-4 to TRBJ1-2; TRBD1 matches 8 bases. V was clipped by 9 bases and J by 6 bases; unmatched bases: 12. CDR3 size: 14 residues. The CDR3 loop is CASTIPDRVNGYTF. The CDR3 bases are TGTGCCAGTACAATTCCGGACAGGGTTAATGGCTACACCTTC.

This clonotype was counted a few times. The genes are TRBV5-1 and TRBJ2-5; D is unresolved. This CDR3 is 14 amino acids long. Germline values: CDR1 SGHRS, CDR2 YFSETQ. V was pared by 0 bases and J by 3 bases, with 9 bases between. Written as DNA, the CDR3 is TGCGCCAGCAGCTTGGGTCGCTTGAAAGAGACCCAGTACTTC. This encodes CASSLGRLKETQYF. The entire variable domain, with the rest obtained from reference TRBV5-1 and TRBJ2-5, is as follows: KAGVTQTPRYLIKTRGQQVTLSCSPISGHRSVSWYQQTPGQGLQFLFEYFSETQRNKGNFPGRFSGRQFSNSRSEMNVSTLELGDSALYLCASSLGRLKETQYFGPGTRLLVL.

This chain links TRBV4-2 with TRBJ1-4; the D gene is possibly TRBD1 (6 bases). This CDR3 is 14 amino acids long. Trimming cost V 2 bases and J 6 bases, with 10 bases left between them. The germline V gene has CDR1 LGHNA and CDR2 YNFKEQ. CDR3 bases: TGTGCCAGCAGCCAAACAGGGCTAGATGAAAAACTGTTTTTT. Translated, it gives CASSQTGLDEKLFF.

This clonotype was counted many times. This chain joins TRBV9 and TRBJ1-6, with TRBD1 identical over 7 bases. The CDR3 sequence is 13 residues long. Per the germline V gene, CDR1 is SGDLS and CDR2 is YYNGEE. V shed 5 bases, J shed 9 bases, and the junction held 5 bases outside the gene matches. CDR3 bases: TGTGCCAGCAGTGACGGGACAGTTTCACCCCTCCACTTT. Translation: CASSDGTVSPLHF.

As regards this clonotype: One junction end disagrees with the germline gene, perhaps due to a read error. J is TRBJ1-1 and V is TRBV5-1; the match to TRBD1 covers 7 bases. Germline V gives CDR1 SGHRS, CDR2 YFSETQ. There are 16 residues in the CDR3. CDR3 nucleotides: TGCGCCATCAGCACGTTACAGGGGTCCCTGAACACTGAAGCTTTCTTT. Translating it yields CAISTLQGSLNTEAFF.

This clonotype has at least ten counts. The rearrangement links TRBV10-3 to TRBJ2-3, with 7 bases that match TRBD2. This CDR3 has 13 residues. Losses at the gene ends were 10 bases for V and 7 bases for J; bases not matched to a gene: 11. The V gene's germline CDR1 is ENHRY and CDR2 SYGVKD. CDR3 loop: CAKSGAAANTQYF. CDR3 coding DNA: TGTGCCAAAAGCGGGGCTGCGGCGAATACGCAGTATTTT.

In this sample, this clonotype turned up a few times. J is TRBJ2-1 and V is TRBV28; 10 positions agree with TRBD2. CDR3 length: 16 residues. Germline trimming cut 3 bases from V and 7 bases from J; bases unmatched to any gene: 9. Germline assignment: CDR1 MDHEN and CDR2 SYDVKM. The CDR3 is CASSFRSSGRRNEQFF. The CDR3 DNA sequence: TGTGCCAGCAGTTTCCGGTCTAGCGGGAGACGGAATGAGCAGTTCTTC. Drawing the rest from reference TRBV28 and TRBJ2-1, the complete variable domain is DVKVTQSSRYLVKRTGEKVFLECVQDMDHENMFWYRQDPGLGLRLIYFSYDVKMKEKGDIPEGYSVSREKKERFSLILESASTNQTSMYLCASSFRSSGRRNEQFFGPGTRLTVL.

The chain employs TRBV5-5 and TRBJ2-3, with 7 bases identical to TRBD2. The CDR3 covers 16 residues. J gave up 1 base and V 3 bases, and 8 bases lay outside the gene matches. Germline-derived CDR1 and CDR2 are SGHKS and YYEKEE (reference sequence). Written as DNA, the CDR3 is TGTGCCAGCAGCTCAACCGGGACTACACGCACAGATACGCAGTATTTT. Protein sequence: CASSSTGTTRTDTQYF.

In this sample, this clonotype turned up once. This chain links TRBV12-3 or TRBV12-4 with TRBJ2-1; 8 bases are a match to TRBD2. The trim removed 5 bases at V and 2 bases at J, leaving 5 bases unmatched. CDR3 length: 15 residues. The CDR3 spells CASSVGTSPYNEQFF. Here the CDR3 DNA reads TGTGCCAGCAGTGTCGGGACTAGTCCCTACAATGAGCAGTTCTTC.

The J gene is TRBJ1-2, the V gene TRBV20-1; D is uncertain. V was shortened by 6 bases and J by 3 bases, with 23 bases between the two germline ends. CDR1 DFQATT and CDR2 SNEGSKA come from the germline V gene (reference sequence). CDR3 size: 16 residues. CDR3 in amino acids: CSAPKGPGLEDYGYTF. The CDR3 DNA reads TGCAGTGCCCCAAAGGGCCCGGGTCTAGAAGACTATGGCTACACCTTC.

This clonotype was detected only a few times. The V call is TRBV20-1, the J call TRBJ1-1; the D gene is possibly TRBD1 (6 bases). V was pared by 3 bases and J by 6 bases, with 14 bases between. Germline V gene sequence: CDR1 DFQATT, CDR2 SNEGSKA (reference sequence). The CDR3 runs to 13 residues. CDR3 residues: CSASPPGAAEAFF. The DNA for the CDR3 is TGCAGTGCTAGTCCTCCAGGGGCGGCTGAAGCTTTCTTT.

V and J are TRBV4-1 and TRBJ2-6; 7 nucleotides align to TRBD1. CDR3 length: 18 residues. Germline V gene data show CDR1 as MGHRA and CDR2 as YSYEKL. Trimming cost V 2 bases and J 0 bases; bases outside gene matches: 7. The CDR3: CASSQYGTVSSGANVLTF. The DNA for the CDR3 is TGCGCCAGCAGCCAATATGGGACAGTGAGCTCTGGGGCCAACGTCCTGACTTTC.

The CDR3 protein is CASSLVEGSGNTIYF. CDR3 sequence (DNA): TGTGCCAGCAGCTTAGTTGAAGGGAGTGGAAACACCATATATTTT. The rearrangement joins TRBV7-2 to TRBJ1-3; D is unclear. Germline V gene lookup returns CDR1 SGHTA and CDR2 FQGNSA. V shed 1 base and J shed 3 bases, with 10 bases lying between them. This CDR3 has 15 residues.

The chain joins TRBV6-1 to TRBJ2-7; the D gene is possibly TRBD1 (6 bases). V lost 2 bases and J lost 1, with 18 bases in between. Germline V gene sequence: CDR1 MNHNS, CDR2 SASEGT. The CDR3 length is 17 residues. CDR3: CASSERGVRDTSYEQYV. DNA for the CDR3: TGTGCCAGCAGTGAAAGAGGGGTACGGGACACTTCCTACGAGCAGTACGTC.

This clonotype was counted once. One end of the junction does not line up with germline, which may come from a read error. V usage is TRBV12-3 or TRBV12-4 and J usage is TRBJ2-3; 11 nucleotides align to TRBD2. The CDR3 covers 15 residues. The CDR3 loop reads CGSRIAGGPSNTQYF. For the CDR3, the DNA is TGTGGCAGCAGGATAGCGGGAGGGCCCTCGAATACGCAGTATTTT.